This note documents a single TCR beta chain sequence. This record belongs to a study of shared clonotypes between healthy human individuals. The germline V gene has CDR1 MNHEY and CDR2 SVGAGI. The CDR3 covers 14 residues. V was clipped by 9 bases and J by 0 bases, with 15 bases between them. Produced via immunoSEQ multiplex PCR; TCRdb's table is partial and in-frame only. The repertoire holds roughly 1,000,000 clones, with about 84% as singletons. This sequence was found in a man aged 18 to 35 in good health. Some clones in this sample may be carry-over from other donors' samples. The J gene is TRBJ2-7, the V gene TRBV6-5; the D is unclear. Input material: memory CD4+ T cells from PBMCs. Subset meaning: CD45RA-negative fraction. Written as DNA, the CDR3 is TGTGCCAGTTACTCTGAAGGCCGCTCCTACGAGCAGTACTTC. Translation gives CASYSEGRSYEQYF.